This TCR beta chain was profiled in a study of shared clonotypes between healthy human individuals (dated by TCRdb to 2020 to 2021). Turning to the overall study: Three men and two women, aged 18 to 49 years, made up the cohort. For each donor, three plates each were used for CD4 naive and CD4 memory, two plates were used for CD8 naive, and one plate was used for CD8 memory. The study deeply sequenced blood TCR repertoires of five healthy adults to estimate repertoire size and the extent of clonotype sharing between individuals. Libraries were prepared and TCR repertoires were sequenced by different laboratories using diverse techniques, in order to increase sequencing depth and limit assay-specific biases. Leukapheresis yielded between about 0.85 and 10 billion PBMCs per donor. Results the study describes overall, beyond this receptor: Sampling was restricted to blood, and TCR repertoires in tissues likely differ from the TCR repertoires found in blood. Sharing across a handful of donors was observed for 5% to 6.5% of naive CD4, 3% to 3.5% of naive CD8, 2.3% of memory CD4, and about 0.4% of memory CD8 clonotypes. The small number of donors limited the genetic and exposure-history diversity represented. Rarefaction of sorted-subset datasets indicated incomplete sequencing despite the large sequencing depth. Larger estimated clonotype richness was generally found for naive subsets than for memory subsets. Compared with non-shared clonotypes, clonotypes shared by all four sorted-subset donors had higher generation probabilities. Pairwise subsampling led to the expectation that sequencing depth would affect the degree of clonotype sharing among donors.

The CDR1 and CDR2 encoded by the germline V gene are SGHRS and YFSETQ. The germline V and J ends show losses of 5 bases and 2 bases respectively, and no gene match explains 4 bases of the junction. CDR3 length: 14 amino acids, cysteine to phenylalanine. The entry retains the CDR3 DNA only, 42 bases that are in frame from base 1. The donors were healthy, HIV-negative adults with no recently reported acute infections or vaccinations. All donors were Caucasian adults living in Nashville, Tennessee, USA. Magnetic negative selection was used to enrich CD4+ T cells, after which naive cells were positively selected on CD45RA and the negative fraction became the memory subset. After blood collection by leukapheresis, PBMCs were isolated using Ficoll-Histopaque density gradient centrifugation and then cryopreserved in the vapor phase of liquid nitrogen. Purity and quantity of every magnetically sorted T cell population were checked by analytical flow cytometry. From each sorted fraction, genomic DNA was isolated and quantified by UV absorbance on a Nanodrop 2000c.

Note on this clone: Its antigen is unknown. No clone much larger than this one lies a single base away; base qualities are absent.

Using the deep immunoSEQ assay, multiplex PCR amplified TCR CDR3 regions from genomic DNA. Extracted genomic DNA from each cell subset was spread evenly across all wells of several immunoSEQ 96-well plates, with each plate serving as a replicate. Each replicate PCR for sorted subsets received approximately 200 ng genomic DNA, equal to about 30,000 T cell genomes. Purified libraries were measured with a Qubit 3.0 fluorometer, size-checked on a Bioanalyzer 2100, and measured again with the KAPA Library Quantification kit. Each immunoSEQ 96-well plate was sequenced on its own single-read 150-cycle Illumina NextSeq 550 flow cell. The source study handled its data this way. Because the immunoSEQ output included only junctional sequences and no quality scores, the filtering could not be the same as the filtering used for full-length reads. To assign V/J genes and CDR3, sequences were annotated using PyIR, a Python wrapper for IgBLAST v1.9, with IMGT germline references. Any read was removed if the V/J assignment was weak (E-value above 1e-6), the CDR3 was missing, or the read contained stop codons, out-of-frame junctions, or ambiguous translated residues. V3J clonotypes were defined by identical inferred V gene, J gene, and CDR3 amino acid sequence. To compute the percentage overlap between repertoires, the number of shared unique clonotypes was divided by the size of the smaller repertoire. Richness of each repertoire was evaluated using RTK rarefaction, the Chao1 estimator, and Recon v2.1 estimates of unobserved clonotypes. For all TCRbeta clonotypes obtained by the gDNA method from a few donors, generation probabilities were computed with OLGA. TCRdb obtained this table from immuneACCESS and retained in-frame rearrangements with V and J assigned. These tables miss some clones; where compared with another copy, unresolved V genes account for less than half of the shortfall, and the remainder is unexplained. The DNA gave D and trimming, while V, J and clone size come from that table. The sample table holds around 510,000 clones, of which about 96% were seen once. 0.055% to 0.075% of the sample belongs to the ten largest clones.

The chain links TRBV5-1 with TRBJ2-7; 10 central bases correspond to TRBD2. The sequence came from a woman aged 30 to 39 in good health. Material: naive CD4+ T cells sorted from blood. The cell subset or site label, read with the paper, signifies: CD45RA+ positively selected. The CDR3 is CASSTGTSAYEQYF. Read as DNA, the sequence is TGCGCCAGCAGTACCGGGACTAGCGCCTACGAGCAGTACTTC.